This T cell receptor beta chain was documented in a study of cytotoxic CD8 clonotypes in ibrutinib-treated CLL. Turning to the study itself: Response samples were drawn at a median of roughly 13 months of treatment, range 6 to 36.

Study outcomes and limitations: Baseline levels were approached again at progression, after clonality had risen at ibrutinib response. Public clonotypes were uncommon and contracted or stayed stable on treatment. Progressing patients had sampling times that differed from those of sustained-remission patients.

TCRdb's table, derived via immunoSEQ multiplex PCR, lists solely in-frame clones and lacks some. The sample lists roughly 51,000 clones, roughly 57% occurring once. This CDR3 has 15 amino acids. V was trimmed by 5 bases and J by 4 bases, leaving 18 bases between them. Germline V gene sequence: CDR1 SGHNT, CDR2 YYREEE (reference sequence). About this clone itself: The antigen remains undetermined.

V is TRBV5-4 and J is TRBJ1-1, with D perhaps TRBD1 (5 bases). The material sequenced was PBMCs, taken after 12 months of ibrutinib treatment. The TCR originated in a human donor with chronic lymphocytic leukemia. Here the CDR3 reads CASSSLAGPGTEAFF. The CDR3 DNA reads TGTGCCAGCAGTTCCCTGGCGGGGCCAGGCACTGAAGCTTTCTTT.